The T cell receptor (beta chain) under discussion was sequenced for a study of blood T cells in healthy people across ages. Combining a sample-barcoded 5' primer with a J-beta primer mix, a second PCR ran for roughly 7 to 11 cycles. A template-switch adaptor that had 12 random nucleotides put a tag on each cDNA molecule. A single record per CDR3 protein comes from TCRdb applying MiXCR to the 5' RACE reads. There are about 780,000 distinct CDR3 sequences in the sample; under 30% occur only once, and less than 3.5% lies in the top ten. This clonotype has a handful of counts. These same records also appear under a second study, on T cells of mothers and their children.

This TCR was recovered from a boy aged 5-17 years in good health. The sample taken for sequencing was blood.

The chain's CDR3 is CASTEGGGFQETQYF. CDR3 sequence (DNA): TGTGCCAGCACCGAGGGCGGGGGGTTCCAAGAGACCCAGTACTTC. The chain recombines TRBV28 with TRBJ2-5; 8 bases match TRBD2. CDR1 is MDHEN and CDR2 is SYDVKM in the germline V gene. V lost 7 bases and J lost 1; bases outside the gene matches: 8. CDR3 length equals 15 residues.